This T cell receptor beta chain was found in a study of blood T cell repertoires in COVID-19. Assay: immunoSEQ multiplex PCR; the TCRdb copy retains only in-frame clones and omits some. There are about 60,000 clones in the sample; around 80% occur only once, and just under 6.5% lies in the top ten. The germline gives CDR1 MNHEY, CDR2 SMNVEV (reference sequence). This CDR3 spans 16 amino acids. The ends were cut back, 6 bases at V and 2 bases at J, with 20 bases in the middle. J is TRBJ2-7 and V is TRBV27; perhaps TRBD2 as D (8 bases). This clonotype was obtained from a human donor in a cohort sampled during active COVID-19. The sample was peripheral blood. The chain's CDR3 is CASRALAGQSPYEQYF. The CDR3 nucleotides read TGTGCCAGCAGAGCTTTAGCGGGACAGTCTCCCTACGAGCAGTACTTC.